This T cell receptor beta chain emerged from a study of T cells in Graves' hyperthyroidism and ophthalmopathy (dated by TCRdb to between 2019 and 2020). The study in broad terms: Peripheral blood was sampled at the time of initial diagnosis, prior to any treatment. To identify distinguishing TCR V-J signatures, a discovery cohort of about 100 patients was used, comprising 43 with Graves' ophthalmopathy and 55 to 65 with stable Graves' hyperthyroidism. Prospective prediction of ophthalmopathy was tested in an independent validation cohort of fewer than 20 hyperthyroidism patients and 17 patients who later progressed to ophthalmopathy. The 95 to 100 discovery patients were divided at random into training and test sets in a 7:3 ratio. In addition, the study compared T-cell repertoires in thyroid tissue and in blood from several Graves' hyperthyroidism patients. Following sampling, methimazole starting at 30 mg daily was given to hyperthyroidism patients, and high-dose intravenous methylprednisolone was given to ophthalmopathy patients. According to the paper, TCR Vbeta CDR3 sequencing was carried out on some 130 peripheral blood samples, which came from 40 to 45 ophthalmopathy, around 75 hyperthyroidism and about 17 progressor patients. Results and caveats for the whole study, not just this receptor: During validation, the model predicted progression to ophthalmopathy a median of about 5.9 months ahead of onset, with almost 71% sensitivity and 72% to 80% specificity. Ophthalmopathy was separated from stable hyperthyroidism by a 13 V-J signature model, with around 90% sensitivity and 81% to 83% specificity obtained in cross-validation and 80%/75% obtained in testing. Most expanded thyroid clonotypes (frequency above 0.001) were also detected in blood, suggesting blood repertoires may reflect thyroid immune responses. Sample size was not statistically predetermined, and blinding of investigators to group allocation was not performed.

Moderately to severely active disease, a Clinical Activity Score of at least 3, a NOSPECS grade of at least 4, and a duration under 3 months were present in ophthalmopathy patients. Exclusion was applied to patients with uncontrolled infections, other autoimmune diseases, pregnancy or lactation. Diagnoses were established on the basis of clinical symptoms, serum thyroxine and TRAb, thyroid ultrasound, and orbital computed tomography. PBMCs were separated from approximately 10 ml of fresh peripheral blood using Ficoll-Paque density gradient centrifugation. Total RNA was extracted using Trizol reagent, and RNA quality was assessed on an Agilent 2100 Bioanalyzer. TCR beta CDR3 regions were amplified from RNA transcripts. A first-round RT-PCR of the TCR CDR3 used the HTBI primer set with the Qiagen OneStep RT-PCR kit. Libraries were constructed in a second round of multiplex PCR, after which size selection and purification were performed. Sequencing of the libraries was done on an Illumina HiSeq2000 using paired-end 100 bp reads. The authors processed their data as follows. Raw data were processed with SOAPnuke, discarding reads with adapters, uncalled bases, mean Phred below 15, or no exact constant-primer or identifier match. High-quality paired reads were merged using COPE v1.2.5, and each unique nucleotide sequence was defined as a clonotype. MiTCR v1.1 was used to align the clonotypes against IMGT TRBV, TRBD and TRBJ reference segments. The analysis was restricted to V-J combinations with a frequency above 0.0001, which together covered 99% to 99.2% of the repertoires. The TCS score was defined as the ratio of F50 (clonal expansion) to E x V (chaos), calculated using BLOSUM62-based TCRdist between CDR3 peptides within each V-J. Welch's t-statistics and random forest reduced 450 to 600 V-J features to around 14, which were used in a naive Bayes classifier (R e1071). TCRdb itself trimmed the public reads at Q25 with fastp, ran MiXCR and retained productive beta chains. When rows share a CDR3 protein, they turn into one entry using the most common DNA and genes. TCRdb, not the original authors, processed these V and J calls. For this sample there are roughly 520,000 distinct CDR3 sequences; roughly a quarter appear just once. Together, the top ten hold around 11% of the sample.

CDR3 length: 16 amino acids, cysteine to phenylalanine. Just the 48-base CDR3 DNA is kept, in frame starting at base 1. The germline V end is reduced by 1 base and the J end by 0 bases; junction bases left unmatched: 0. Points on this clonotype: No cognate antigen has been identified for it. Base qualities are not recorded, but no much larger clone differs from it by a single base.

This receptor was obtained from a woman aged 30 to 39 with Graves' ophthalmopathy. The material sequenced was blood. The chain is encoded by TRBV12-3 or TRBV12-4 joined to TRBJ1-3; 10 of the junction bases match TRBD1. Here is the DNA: TGTGCCAGCAGTTTAGGGGACAGGGGCTCTGGAAACACCATATATTTT. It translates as CASSLGDRGSGNTIYF.